This T cell receptor (beta chain) was identified in a study of blood T cells in healthy people across ages. The J segment lost 3 bases and the V segment lost 5 bases, leaving 6 bases of the junction unmatched. Looked up from germline, CDR1 is LNHDA and CDR2 is SQIVND (reference sequence). This CDR3 comprises 15 residues. Sample-barcoded 5' priming and a J-beta primer mix drove a second PCR of roughly 7 to 11 cycles. MiXCR was run by TCRdb on the 5' RACE reads, yielding one entry per CDR3 protein. The sample lists approximately 600,000 distinct CDR3 sequences; around three fifths were seen once. The source of this sequence is a man in his sixties in good health. J is TRBJ2-3 and V is TRBV19; 9 bases are a match to TRBD2. The sequencing input was blood. The CDR3 nucleotides are TGTGCCAGTAGTCTCCTAGCGGGGTCAACAGATACGCAGTATTTT. This codes for CASSLLAGSTDTQYF.